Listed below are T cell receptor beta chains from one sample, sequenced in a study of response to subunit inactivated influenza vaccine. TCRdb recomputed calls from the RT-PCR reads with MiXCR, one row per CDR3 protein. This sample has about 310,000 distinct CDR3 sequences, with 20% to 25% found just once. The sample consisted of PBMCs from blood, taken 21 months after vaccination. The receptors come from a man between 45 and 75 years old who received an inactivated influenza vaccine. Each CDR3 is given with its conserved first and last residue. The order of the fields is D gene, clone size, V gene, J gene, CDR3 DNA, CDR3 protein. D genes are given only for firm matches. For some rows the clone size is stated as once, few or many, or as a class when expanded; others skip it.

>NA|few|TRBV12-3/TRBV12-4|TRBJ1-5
TGTGCCAGCAGACTCCGGGAGTCGGGCAATCAGCCCCAGCATTTT
CASRLRESGNQPQHF
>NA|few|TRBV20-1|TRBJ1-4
TGCAGTGCTAGAGGTCCGCCAGGACGTACCAGTGAAAAACTGTTTTTT
CSARGPPGRTSEKLFF
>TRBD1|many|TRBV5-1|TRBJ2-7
TGCGCCAGCAGCGGCCGGGACAGTATCTACGAGCAGTACTTC
CASSGRDSIYEQYF
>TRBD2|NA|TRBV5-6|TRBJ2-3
TGTGCCAGCAGCTGGACTAGCCCAGATACGCAGTATTTT
CASSWTSPDTQYF
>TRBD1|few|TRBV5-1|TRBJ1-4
TGCGCCAGCAGCTGGGGACAGGGGACTAATGAAAAACTGTTTTTT
CASSWGQGTNEKLFF
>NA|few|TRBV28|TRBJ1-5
TGTGCCAGCAGACGACAGAACAATCAGCCCCAGCATTTT
CASRRQNNQPQHF
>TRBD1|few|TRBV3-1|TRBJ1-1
TGTGCCAGCAGCCAAGCAGTGGGGGACAGGGGTGTCGCTTTCTTT
CASSQAVGDRGVAFF
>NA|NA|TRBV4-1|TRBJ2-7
TGCGCCAGCAGCCAAGTCTCCGTTACCCCTGGGCAGGGCCAAGTCTCCTACGAGCAGTACTTC
CASSQVSVTPGQGQVSYEQYF
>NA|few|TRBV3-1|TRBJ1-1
TGTGCCAGCAGCCAAGATGGGGACACTGAAGCTTTCTTT
CASSQDGDTEAFF
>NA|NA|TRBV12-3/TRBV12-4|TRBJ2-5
TGTGCTAATCTGCTGGGAGAGACCCAGTACTTC
CANLLGETQYF
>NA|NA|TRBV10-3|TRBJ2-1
TGTGCCACCCCATTTGGGGCCTATAAATACAATGAGCAGTTCTTC
CATPFGAYKYNEQFF
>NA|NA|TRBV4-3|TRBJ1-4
TGCGCCAGCAGCCAGGCTCCAGCATGGGGCGGCCAACTCGCAACTAATGAAAAACTGTTTTTT
CASSQAPAWGGQLATNEKLFF
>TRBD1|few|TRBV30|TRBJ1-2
TGTGCCTGGAGTATTACAGGGGGCTTATTCTATGGCTACACCTTC
CAWSITGGLFYGYTF
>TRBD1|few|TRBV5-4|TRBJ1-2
TGTGCCAGCAGCTCCGACCTTTTGCGGACAGGGGGCAATGGCTACACCTTC
CASSSDLLRTGGNGYTF
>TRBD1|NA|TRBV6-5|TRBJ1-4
TGTGCCAGCAGGTTACATCAGGGGGCAGGTGAAAAACTGTTTTTT
CASRLHQGAGEKLFF
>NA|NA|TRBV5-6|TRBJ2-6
TGTGCCAGCAGCCTCATCTCTGGGGCCAACGTCCTGACTTTC
CASSLISGANVLTF
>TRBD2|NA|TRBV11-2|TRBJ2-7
TGTGCCAGCAGCTTAGATCCGGGACTAGCGGCCTACGAGCAGTACTTC
CASSLDPGLAAYEQYF
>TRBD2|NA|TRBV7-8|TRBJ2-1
TGTGCCAGCAACCCTCGATGGACTAGCGAATACAATGAGCAGTTCTTC
CASNPRWTSEYNEQFF
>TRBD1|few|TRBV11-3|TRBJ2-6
TGTGCCAGCAGAAGGACAGGGTCGTCTGGGGCCAACGTCCTGACTTTC
CASRRTGSSGANVLTF
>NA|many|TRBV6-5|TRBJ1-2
TGTGCCAGCAGTTCCCCGGGACTGGGCCAAGATGGCTACACCTTC
CASSSPGLGQDGYTF
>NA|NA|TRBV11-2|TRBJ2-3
TGTGCCAGCAGCTTATATCGGGACATCTATCGCACAGATACGCAGTATTTT
CASSLYRDIYRTDTQYF
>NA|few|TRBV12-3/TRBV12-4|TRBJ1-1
TGTGCCAGCAGTCCCTGGGACGGACCCGCGGGCACTGAAGCTTTCTTT
CASSPWDGPAGTEAFF
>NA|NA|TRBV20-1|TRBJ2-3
TGCAGTGCTAGAGTGCTAGGGGGAGCAGATACGCAGTATTTT
CSARVLGGADTQYF
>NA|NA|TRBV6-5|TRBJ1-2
TGTGCCAGCAGTTACTCGAAGGCGGGAGTTGGTGGCTACACCTTC
CASSYSKAGVGGYTF
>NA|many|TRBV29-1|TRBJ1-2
TGCAGCGTTGAACATGGCTACACCTTC
CSVEHGYTF
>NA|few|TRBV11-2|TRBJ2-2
TGTGCCAGCAGCCCCGGGGGCGTCGGGGAGCTGTTTTTT
CASSPGGVGELFF
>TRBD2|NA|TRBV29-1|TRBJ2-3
TGCAGCGTTGACAACCTAGCGGGAGGGGCGGATACGCAGTATTTT
CSVDNLAGGADTQYF
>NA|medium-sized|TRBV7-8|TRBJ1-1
TGTGCCAGCAGCTTAGTCAAGAACACTGAAGCTTTCTTT
CASSLVKNTEAFF
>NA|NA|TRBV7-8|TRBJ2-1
TGTGCCAGCAGCCCGACTATGTACAATGAGCAGTTCTTC
CASSPTMYNEQFF
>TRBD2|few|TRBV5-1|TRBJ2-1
TGCGCCAGCAGCCCTGGGACTAGCGGGGGAGAGCAGTTCTTC
CASSPGTSGGEQFF